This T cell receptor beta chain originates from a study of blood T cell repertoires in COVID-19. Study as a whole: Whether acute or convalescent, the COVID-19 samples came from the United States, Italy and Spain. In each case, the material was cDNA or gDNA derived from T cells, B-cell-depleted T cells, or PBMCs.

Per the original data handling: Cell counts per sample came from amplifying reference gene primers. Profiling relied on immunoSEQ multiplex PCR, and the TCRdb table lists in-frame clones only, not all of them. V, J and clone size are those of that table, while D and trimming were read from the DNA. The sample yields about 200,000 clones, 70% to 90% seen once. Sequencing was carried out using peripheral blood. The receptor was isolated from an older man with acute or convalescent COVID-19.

CDR3 DNA sequence: TGTGCCAGCAGATCTAGCGGGAGTGTTCACGAGCAGTACGTC. This gives the protein CASRSSGSVHEQYV. This sequence joins TRBV6-5 and TRBJ2-7; 10 bases align to TRBD2. V was clipped by 6 bases and J by 5 bases; unmatched bases: 7. From germline, CDR1 is MNHEY and CDR2 SVGAGI. CDR3 size: 14 residues.